This T cell receptor beta chain was recovered during a study of regulatory T cells in long-lasting Graves disease. The CDR3 extends over 15 amino acids. V lost 7 bases and J lost 4; bases outside the gene matches: 9. The germline CDR1 and CDR2 sequences are LNHNV and YYDKDF (reference sequence). This clonotype was recorded many times. The time point denotes: newly diagnosed GD, antithyroid drugs for less than 3 months. Generation of the TCR library employed RNA extracted from PBMCs. In each case, Graves' disease was diagnosed per American Thyroid Association guidelines. EDTA tubes held roughly 9.9 milliliters of peripheral blood from each patient. Building the TCR beta libraries relied on iRepertoire HTBI primers, and CDR3 regions underwent Arm-PCR. TCRdb re-derived calls from the multiplex PCR reads in MiXCR, one entry per CDR3 protein. This table holds roughly 560,000 distinct CDR3 sequences, about 12% found once.

This sample was also put to use in a study of T cells in Graves' hyperthyroidism and ophthalmopathy. That source adds: Blood also contained most expanded thyroid clonotypes above 0.001.

The rearrangement joins TRBV15 to TRBJ1-4, with 7 bases identical to TRBD1. The sequenced sample was peripheral blood mononuclear cells (PBMCs), obtained at new diagnosis, from a patient treated with antithyroid drugs. The clonotype comes from a woman aged 25 to 39 with Graves disease. Here the CDR3 reads CATKGRDSLNEKLFF. The CDR3 DNA sequence: TGTGCCACCAAAGGCCGGGACAGTCTTAATGAAAAACTGTTTTTT.